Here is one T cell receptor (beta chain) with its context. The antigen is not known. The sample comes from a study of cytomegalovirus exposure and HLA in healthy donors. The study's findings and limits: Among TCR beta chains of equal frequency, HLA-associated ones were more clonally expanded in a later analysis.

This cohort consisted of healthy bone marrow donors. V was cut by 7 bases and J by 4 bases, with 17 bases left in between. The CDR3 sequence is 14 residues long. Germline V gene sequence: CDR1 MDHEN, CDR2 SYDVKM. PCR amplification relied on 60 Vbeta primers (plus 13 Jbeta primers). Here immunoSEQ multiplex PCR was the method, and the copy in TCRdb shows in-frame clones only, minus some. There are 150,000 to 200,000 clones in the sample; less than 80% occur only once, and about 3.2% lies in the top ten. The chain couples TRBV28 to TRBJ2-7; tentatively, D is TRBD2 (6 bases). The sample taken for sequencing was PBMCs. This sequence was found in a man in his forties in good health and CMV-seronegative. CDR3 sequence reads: CASTLPGGYYEQYF. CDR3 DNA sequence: TGTGCCAGCACCCTCCCCGGAGGGTATTACGAGCAGTACTTC.